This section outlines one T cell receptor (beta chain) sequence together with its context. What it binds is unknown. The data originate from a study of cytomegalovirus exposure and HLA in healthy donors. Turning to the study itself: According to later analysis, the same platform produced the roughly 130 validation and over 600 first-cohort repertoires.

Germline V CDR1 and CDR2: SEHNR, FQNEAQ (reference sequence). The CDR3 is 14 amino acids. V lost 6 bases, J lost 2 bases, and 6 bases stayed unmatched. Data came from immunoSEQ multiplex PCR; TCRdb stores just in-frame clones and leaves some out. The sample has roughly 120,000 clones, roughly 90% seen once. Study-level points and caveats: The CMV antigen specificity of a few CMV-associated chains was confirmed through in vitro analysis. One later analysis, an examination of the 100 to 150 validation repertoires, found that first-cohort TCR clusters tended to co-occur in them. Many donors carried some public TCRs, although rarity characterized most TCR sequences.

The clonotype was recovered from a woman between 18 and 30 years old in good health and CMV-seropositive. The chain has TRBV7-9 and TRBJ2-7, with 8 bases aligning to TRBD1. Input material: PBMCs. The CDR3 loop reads CASSEQGGTYEQYF. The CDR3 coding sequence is TGTGCCAGCAGTGAACAGGGGGGAACCTACGAGCAGTACTTC.